The 16 T cell receptor beta chains presented below share a single source sample, sequenced in a study of blood T cell repertoires in COVID-19. Sequenced by immunoSEQ multiplex PCR; TCRdb stores in-frame clones only, minus some. This sample has about 190,000 clones, with around 90% found just once. Sequencing was carried out using peripheral blood. These TCRs come from a middle-aged man with acute or convalescent COVID-19.

The genes are TRBV4-1 and TRBJ1-2; D call uncertain. From germline, CDR1 is MGHRA and CDR2 YSYEKL. This CDR3 is built from 11 residues. Trimming removed 1 base from V and 6 bases from J, with 3 bases in between. CDR3 protein: CASSQADGYTF. For the CDR3, the DNA is TGCGCCAGCAGCCAAGCGGATGGCTACACCTTC.

The chain links TRBV6-2 or TRBV6-3 to TRBJ2-5; 7 positions agree with TRBD1. J gave up 2 bases and V 3 bases, and 9 bases lay outside the gene matches. The CDR3 extends over 16 amino acids. Germline V gene sequence: CDR1 MNHEY, CDR2 SVGEGT. Here the CDR3 DNA reads TGTGCCAGCAGTTATAAGGACAGGACAAGTCAAGAGACCCAGTACTTC. Protein sequence: CASSYKDRTSQETQYF.

The gene calls are TRBV2 and TRBJ2-5; a weak D match, TRBD1 (5 bases). V was clipped by 7 bases and J by 5 bases, with 11 bases between them. Germline V gene lookup returns CDR1 SNHLY and CDR2 FYNNEI. This CDR3 contains 12 residues. DNA of the CDR3: TGTGCCAGCATTCAGGGATGGGAGACCCAGTACTTC. Residues: CASIQGWETQYF.

This chain connects TRBV27 to TRBJ2-7, with D perhaps matching TRBD2 (6 bases). Germline loops: CDR1 MNHEY, CDR2 SMNVEV (reference sequence). Between the trimmed V and J ends, which lost 1 base and 4 bases, there was a span of 26 bases. The CDR3 sequence is 19 residues long. As DNA, the CDR3 is TGTGCCAGCAGTTTATGGAGACGGGACTCTTCCTCCCTCGGGTACGAGCAGTACTTC. Translated, it gives CASSLWRRDSSSLGYEQYF.

The chain couples TRBV9 to TRBJ2-5; D not resolved. V was clipped by 2 bases and J by 5 bases, with 10 bases between them. The CDR3 length is 13 residues. Germline V gene data show CDR1 as SGDLS and CDR2 as YYNGEE. The CDR3 spells CASSVGLFETQYF. DNA of the CDR3: TGTGCCAGCAGCGTTGGGCTCTTCGAGACCCAGTACTTC.

V usage is TRBV28 and J usage is TRBJ1-2, with 9 bases aligning to TRBD1. Germline CDR1 is MDHEN and CDR2 is SYDVKM. The ends lost 7 bases at V and 6 bases at J; junction bases unmatched: 12. The CDR3 runs 15 residues. For the CDR3, the DNA is TGTGCCAGCACCCAATTGCCGGACAGGGGTAATGGCTACACCTTC. This codes for CASTQLPDRGNGYTF.

The chain joins TRBV6-5 to TRBJ1-2; weak D call: TRBD1 (5 bases). The CDR3 runs 13 residues. V lost 6 bases and J 4 bases, leaving 12 bases between the germline ends. Germline lookup yields CDR1 MNHEY and CDR2 SVGAGI. CDR3 protein: CASRVGQSYGYTF. For the CDR3, the DNA is TGTGCCAGCAGGGTCGGACAAAGCTATGGCTACACCTTC.

The genes are TRBV19 and TRBJ1-3; 7 nucleotides line up with TRBD1. Germline trimming cut 10 bases from V and 0 bases from J; bases unmatched to any gene: 6. This CDR3 has 14 residues. Germline loops: CDR1 LNHDA, CDR2 SQIVND (reference sequence). CDR3 amino acids: CATHPGGSGNTIYF. CDR3 sequence (DNA): TGTGCCACCCATCCAGGGGGCTCTGGAAACACCATATATTTT.

The chain recombines TRBV29-1 with TRBJ1-2; TRBD1 agrees at 10 bases. This CDR3 comprises 13 residues. The germline CDR1 and CDR2 sequences are SQVTM and ANQGSEA. V was pared by 6 bases and J by 6 bases, with 7 bases of the junction left unmatched. The CDR3 DNA sequence: TGCAGCGTCGGGGGACAGGGGATAAATGGCTACACCTTC. This sequence encodes CSVGGQGINGYTF. Full variable domain (outside the CDR3, taken from reference TRBV29-1 and TRBJ1-2): SAVISQKPSRDICQRGTSLTIQCQVDSQVTMMFWYRQQPGQSLTLIATANQGSEATYESGFVIDKFPISRPNLTFSTLTVSNMSPEDSSIYLCSVGGQGINGYTFGSGTRLTVV.

This chain uses TRBV11-3 with TRBJ2-1; the match to TRBD2 covers 8 bases. The germline V gene encodes CDR1 SGHNT and CDR2 YENEEA. The CDR3 has 20 residues. Trimming took 1 base from V and 0 from J; bases not matched to a gene: 14. The CDR3 region has the DNA TGTGCCAGCAGCTTAGGACGGTGGCGGGGGGCGTCCAGCTCCTACAATGAGCAGTTCTTC. Translating gives CASSLGRWRGASSSYNEQFF.

The CDR3 spells CATSAGGAVEQFF. The CDR3 DNA is TGTGCCACCAGTGCGGGAGGGGCGGTTGAGCAGTTCTTC. This chain uses TRBV24-1 with TRBJ2-1; TRBD2 aligns across 8 bases. Losses at the gene ends were 5 bases for V and 9 bases for J; bases not matched to a gene: 5. CDR3 length: 13 amino acids. The V gene's germline CDR1 is KGHDR and CDR2 SFDVKD.

V is TRBV4-1 and J is TRBJ1-3, with no clear D. Trimming pared 0 bases from V and 1 base from J, leaving 13 bases between. Germline lookup yields CDR1 MGHRA and CDR2 YSYEKL. The CDR3 sequence is 17 residues long. The CDR3 nucleotides read TGCGCCAGCAGCCAAGAGTCGGGTTCTCTTTCTGGAAACACCATATATTTT. Residues: CASSQESGSLSGNTIYF.

J is TRBJ2-4 and V is TRBV5-1, with 8 bases lining up with TRBD2. This CDR3 is built from 16 residues. V was pared by 4 bases and J by 9 bases, with 15 bases of the junction left unmatched. The germline CDR1 and CDR2 sequences are SGHRS and YFSETQ. CDR3 region: CASSQSVGGRLGIQYF. CDR3 sequence (DNA): TGCGCCAGCAGCCAAAGCGTTGGCGGGAGGTTGGGCATTCAGTACTTC.

This chain connects TRBV15 to TRBJ1-1; no firm D call. The CDR3 is 13 amino acids. The germline gives CDR1 LNHNV, CDR2 YYDKDF (reference sequence). The V end was cut by 3 bases, the J end by 0 bases, with 5 bases between. As DNA, the CDR3 is TGTGCCACCAGCAGGGAGTTGAACACTGAAGCTTTCTTT. Translation: CATSRELNTEAFF. The variable domain in full, with the rest retrieved from reference TRBV15 and TRBJ1-1, is DAMVIQNPRYQVTQFGKPVTLSCSQTLNHNVMYWYQQKSSQAPKLLFHYYDKDFNNEADTPDNFQSRRPNTSFCFLDIRSPGLGDTAMYLCATSRELNTEAFFGQGTRLTVV.

The chain links TRBV30 to TRBJ2-5, with D uncertain. Germline assignment: CDR1 GTSNPN and CDR2 SVGIG (reference sequence). Trimming shortened V by 0 bases and J by 5 bases, and 4 bases separated the two germline ends. The CDR3 is made up of 11 amino acids. The CDR3 DNA reads TGTGCCTGGAGTGTACGGGAGACCCAGTACTTC. Translated, it gives CAWSVRETQYF.

Worth noting for this clone: The same CDR3 also results from other DNA sequences found in this sample. V gene TRBV9 combines with J gene TRBJ2-2; TRBD1 aligns across 8 bases. The V gene's germline CDR1 is SGDLS and CDR2 YYNGEE. V gave up 0 bases and J gave up 3 bases; unmatched junction bases: 4. This CDR3 region has 16 residues. The CDR3 DNA sequence: TGTGCCAGCAGCGTAGTAGGCAGGGGGCACACCGGGGAGCTGTTTTTT. Translation: CASSVVGRGHTGELFF. The full variable domain, its missing parts supplied by reference TRBV9 and TRBJ2-2, is DSGVTQTPKHLITATGQRVTLRCSPRSGDLSVYWYQQSLDQGLQFLIQYYNGEERAKGNILERFSAQQFPDLHSELNLSSLELGDSALYFCASSVVGRGHTGELFFGEGSRLTVL.